The entry below describes one T cell receptor beta chain. TCRdb's table, derived via immunoSEQ multiplex PCR, lists solely in-frame clones and lacks some. The sample shows 150,000 to 200,000 clones, around 84% of them seen only once. CDR1 SQVTM and CDR2 ANQGSEA come from the germline V gene. The CDR3 is made up of 17 amino acids. J was trimmed by 0 bases and V by 3 bases; bases with no gene match: 12. The data derive from a study of cytomegalovirus exposure and HLA in healthy donors. The specimen sequenced was PBMCs. The sequence derives from a man aged 18 to 35 in good health and CMV-seropositive. The chain has TRBV29-1 and TRBJ2-3; 7 bases are a match to TRBD1. The CDR3 region is CSVDRGTVRTSTDTQYF. CDR3 DNA sequence: TGCAGCGTTGATCGTGGGACAGTAAGGACTAGCACAGATACGCAGTATTTT.